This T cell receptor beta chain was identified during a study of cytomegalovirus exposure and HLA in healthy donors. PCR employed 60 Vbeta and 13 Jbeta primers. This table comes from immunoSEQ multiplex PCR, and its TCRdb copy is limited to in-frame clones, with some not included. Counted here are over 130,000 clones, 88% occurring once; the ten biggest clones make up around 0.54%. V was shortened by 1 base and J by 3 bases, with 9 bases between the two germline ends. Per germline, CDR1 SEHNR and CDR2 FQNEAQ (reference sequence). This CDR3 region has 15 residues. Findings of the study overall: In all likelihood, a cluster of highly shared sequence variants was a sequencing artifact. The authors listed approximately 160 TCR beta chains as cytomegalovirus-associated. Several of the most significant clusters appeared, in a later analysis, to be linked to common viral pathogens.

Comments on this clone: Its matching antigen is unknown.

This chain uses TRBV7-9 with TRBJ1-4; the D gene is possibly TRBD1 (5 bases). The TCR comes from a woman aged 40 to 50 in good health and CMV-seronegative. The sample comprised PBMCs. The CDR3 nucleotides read TGTGCCAGCAGCTTAGAGGGACTCGCTAATGAAAAACTGTTTTTT. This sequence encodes CASSLEGLANEKLFF.